These 6 T cell receptor beta chains were sequenced from one sample in a study of blood T cell repertoires in COVID-19. Assay: immunoSEQ multiplex PCR; the TCRdb copy retains only in-frame clones and omits some. This repertoire shows about 170,000 clones, around 91% found once; its top ten account for roughly 0.8%. Sequencing was carried out using PBMCs or T cells enriched from blood (not recorded which). The receptors come from a woman younger than 30 who had recovered from COVID-19.

The genes are TRBV5-1 and TRBJ2-7, with 8 bases fitting TRBD1. This CDR3 region has 14 residues. In germline, CDR1 is SGHRS, CDR2 YFSETQ. V shed 0 bases, J shed 4 bases, and the junction held 3 bases outside the gene matches. DNA of the CDR3: TGCGCCAGCAGCTTGGTAGGACAGGGATACGAGCAGTACTTC. This sequence encodes CASSLVGQGYEQYF.

This chain's CDR3 is CASSPLGTEGNTIYF. CDR3 coding DNA: TGTGCCAGCAGCCCACTCGGGACAGAAGGAAACACCATATATTTT. The chain employs TRBV4-2 and TRBJ1-3; 7 bases agree with TRBD1. This CDR3 contains 15 residues. J was trimmed by 4 bases and V by 4 bases; bases with no gene match: 7. The V gene's germline CDR1 is LGHNA and CDR2 YNFKEQ.

The rearrangement links TRBV28 to TRBJ2-1; D is ambiguous. Trimming removed 1 base at V and 11 bases at J, with 12 bases between. The CDR3 extends over 13 amino acids. Germline V gene sequence: CDR1 MDHEN, CDR2 SYDVKM. The CDR3 DNA sequence: TGTGCCAGCAGTTTATTTTTATATAGAAAGCAGTTCTTC. Translating it yields CASSLFLYRKQFF.

The J gene is TRBJ2-3, the V gene TRBV7-9, with 8 nucleotides matching TRBD2. Germline V gene data show CDR1 as SEHNR and CDR2 as FQNEAQ (reference sequence). The J segment lost 1 base and the V segment lost 6 bases, leaving 12 bases of the junction unmatched. CDR3 length: 17 residues. CDR3 sequence: CASSILSGMVGTDTQYF. The CDR3, as DNA: TGTGCCAGCAGTATCCTTAGCGGGATGGTTGGCACAGATACGCAGTATTTT.

This clone was observed a single time. The J gene is TRBJ2-1, the V gene TRBV5-1; 11 bases align to TRBD1. The V gene's germline CDR1 is SGHRS and CDR2 YFSETQ. V trimming: 4 bases; J trimming: 9 bases; junction bases outside the gene matches: 9. The CDR3 extends over 15 amino acids. CDR3 amino acids: CASSVDRGLGSEQFF. The CDR3 DNA reads TGCGCCAGCAGCGTGGACAGGGGGCTAGGCAGTGAGCAGTTCTTC.

The chain uses TRBV6-5 and TRBJ2-2, with 7 nucleotides matching TRBD2. The CDR3 totals 16 residues. Germline V gene sequence: CDR1 MNHEY, CDR2 SVGAGI. After removal of 3 bases from V and 5 bases from J, the junction contained 9 bases not matched to a gene. The CDR3 loop reads CASSYGREASTGELFF. DNA for the CDR3: TGTGCCAGCAGTTATGGTCGGGAGGCCTCGACCGGGGAGCTGTTTTTT.